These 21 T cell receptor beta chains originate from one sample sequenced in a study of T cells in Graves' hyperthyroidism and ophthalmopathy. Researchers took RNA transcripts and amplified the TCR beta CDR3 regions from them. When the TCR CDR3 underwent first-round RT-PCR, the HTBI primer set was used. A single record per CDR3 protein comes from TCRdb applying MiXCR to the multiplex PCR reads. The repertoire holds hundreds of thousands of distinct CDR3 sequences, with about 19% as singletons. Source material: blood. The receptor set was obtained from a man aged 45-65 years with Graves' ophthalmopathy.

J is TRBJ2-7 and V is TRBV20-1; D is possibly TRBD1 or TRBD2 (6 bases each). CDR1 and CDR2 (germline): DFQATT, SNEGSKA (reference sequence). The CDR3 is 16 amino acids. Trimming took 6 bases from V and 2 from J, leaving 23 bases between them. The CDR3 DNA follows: TGCAGTGCCCAAGACCCGGGGGCGAATATCACCTACGAGCAGTACTTC. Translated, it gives CSAQDPGANITYEQYF.

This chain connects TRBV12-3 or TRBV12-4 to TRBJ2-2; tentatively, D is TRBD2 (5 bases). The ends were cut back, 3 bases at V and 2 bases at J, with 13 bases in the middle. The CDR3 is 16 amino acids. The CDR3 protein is CASSLTDGINTGELFF. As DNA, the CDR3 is TGTGCCAGCAGTTTGACGGACGGGATAAACACCGGGGAGCTGTTTTTT.

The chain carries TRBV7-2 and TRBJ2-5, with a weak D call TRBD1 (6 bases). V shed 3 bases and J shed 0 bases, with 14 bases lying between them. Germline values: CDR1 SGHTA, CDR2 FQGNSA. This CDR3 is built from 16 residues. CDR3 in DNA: TGTGCCAGCAGCTTGACCAGGGGTCCGTACCAAGAGACCCAGTACTTC. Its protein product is CASSLTRGPYQETQYF.

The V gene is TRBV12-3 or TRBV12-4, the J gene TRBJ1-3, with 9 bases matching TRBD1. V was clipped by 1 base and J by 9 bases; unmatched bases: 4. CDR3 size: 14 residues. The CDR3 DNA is TGTGCCAGCAGTTTAGGGGGGACAGGGACCACCATATATTTT. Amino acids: CASSLGGTGTTIYF.

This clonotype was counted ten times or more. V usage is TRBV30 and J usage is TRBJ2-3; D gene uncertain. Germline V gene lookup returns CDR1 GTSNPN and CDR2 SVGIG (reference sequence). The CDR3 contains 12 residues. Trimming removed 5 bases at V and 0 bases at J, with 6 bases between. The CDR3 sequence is CAWSSSTDTQYF. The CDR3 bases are TGTGCCTGGTCGTCTAGCACAGATACGCAGTATTTT.

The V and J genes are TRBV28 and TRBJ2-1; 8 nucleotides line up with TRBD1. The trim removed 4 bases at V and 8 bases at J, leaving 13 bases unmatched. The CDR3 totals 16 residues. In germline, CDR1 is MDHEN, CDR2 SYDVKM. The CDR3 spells CASSWPGQAPGDEQFF. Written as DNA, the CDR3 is TGTGCCAGCAGTTGGCCGGGACAGGCGCCGGGAGATGAGCAGTTCTTC.

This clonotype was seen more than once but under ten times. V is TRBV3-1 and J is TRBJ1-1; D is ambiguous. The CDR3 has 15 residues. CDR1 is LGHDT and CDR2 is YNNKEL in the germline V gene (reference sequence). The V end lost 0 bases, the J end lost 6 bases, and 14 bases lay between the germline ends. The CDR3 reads CASSQDWGGSPEAFF. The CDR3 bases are TGTGCCAGCAGCCAAGATTGGGGAGGGTCCCCTGAAGCTTTCTTT.

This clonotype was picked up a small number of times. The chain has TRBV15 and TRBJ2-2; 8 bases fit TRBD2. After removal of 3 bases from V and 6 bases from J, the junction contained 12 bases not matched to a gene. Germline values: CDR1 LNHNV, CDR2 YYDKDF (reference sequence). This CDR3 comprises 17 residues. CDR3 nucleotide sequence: TGTGCCACCAGCAGGGTAGCGGGGCGAGGGTTCGCCGGGGAGCTGTTTTTT. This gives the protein CATSRVAGRGFAGELFF.

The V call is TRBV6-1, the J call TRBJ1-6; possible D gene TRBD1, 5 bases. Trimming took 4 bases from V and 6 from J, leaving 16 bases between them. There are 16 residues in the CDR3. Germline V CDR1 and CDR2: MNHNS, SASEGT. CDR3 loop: CASSATSGTLNSPLHF. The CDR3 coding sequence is TGTGCCAGCAGTGCGACCTCCGGGACGCTTAATTCACCCCTCCACTTT.

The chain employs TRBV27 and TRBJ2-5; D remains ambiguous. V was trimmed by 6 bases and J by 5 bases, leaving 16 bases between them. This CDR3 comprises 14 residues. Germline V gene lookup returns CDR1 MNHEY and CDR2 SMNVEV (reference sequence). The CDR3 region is CASRTGERHETQYF. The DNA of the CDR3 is TGTGCCAGCAGAACGGGTGAGCGCCATGAGACCCAGTACTTC.

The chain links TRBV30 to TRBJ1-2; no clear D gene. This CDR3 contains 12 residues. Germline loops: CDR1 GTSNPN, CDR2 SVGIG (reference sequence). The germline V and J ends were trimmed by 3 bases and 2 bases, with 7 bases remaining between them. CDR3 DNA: TGTGCCTGGAGGGGCGGGAACTATGGCTACACCTTC. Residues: CAWRGGNYGYTF.

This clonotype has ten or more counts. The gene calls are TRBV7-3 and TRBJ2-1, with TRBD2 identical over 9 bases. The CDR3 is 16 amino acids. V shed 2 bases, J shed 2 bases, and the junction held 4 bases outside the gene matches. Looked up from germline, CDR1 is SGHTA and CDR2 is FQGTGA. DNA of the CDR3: TGTGCCAGCAGCTTACAAGCGGGAGGAGCCTACAATGAGCAGTTCTTC. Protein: CASSLQAGGAYNEQFF.

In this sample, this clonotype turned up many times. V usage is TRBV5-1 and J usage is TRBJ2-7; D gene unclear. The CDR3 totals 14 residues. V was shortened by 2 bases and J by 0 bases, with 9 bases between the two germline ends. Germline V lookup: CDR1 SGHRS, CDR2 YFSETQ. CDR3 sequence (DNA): TGCGCCAGCAGCTTTCTGGCGGACTCCTACGAGCAGTACTTC. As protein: CASSFLADSYEQYF.

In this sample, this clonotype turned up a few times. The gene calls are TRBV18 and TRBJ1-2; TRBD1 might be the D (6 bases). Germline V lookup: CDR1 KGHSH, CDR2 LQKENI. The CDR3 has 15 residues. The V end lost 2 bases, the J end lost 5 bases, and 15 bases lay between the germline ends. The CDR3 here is CASSPGPGGEYGYTF. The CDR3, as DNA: TGTGCCAGCTCACCAGGGCCCGGGGGCGAGTATGGCTACACCTTC.

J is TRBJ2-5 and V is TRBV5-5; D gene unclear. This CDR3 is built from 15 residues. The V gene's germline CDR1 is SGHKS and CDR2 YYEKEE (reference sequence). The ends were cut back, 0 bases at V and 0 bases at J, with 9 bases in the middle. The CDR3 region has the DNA TGTGCCAGCAGCTTGGTGCCCGGGTACCAAGAGACCCAGTACTTC. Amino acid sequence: CASSLVPGYQETQYF.

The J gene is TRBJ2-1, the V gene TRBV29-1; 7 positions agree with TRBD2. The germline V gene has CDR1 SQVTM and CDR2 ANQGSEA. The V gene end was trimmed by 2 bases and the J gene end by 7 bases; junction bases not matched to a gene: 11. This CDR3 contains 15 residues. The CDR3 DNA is TGCAGCGTTGAATTACCGAGCGGGGTATCAAATGAGCAGTTCTTC. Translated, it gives CSVELPSGVSNEQFF.

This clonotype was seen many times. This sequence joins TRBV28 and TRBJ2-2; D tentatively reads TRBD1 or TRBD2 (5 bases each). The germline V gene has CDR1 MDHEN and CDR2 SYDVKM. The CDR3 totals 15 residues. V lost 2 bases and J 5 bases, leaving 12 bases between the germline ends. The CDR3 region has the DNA TGTGCCAGCAGTTTAACCGGGACGCGGACCGGGGAGCTGTTTTTT. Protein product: CASSLTGTRTGELFF.

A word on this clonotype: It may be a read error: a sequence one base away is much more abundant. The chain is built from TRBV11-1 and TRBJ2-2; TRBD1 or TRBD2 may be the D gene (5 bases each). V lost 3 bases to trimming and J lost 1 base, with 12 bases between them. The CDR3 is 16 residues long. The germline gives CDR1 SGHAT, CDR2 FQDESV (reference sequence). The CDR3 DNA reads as TGTGCCAGCAGCTTCCGGGACGGTTTGAACACCGGGGAGCTGTTTTTT. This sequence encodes CASSFRDGLNTGELFF.

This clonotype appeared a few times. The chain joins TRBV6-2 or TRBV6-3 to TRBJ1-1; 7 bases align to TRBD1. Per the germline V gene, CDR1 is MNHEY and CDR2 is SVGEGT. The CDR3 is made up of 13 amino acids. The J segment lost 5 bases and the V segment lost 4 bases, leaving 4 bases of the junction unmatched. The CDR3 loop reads CASSWAGGTEAFF. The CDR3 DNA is TGTGCCAGCAGTTGGGCAGGGGGTACTGAAGCTTTCTTT.

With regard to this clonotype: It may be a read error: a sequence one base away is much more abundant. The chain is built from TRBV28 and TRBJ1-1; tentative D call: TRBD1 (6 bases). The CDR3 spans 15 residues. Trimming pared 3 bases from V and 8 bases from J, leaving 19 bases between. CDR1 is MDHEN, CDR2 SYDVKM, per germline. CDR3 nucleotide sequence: TGTGCCAGCAGTTTTGACCCAAGACGGCAGGGGGAAGCTTTCTTT. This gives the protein CASSFDPRRQGEAFF. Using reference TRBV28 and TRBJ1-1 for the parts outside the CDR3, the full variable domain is DVKVTQSSRYLVKRTGEKVFLECVQDMDHENMFWYRQDPGLGLRLIYFSYDVKMKEKGDIPEGYSVSREKKERFSLILESASTNQTSMYLCASSFDPRRQGEAFFGQGTRLTVV.

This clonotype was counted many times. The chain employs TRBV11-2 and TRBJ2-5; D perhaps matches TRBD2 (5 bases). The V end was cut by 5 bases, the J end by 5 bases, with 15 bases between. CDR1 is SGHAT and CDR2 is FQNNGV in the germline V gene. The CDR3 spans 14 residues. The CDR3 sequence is CASSSIRRWETQYF. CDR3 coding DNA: TGTGCCAGCAGCAGTATACGGAGGTGGGAGACCCAGTACTTC.